This T cell receptor (beta chain) was documented in a study of cytomegalovirus exposure and HLA in healthy donors. As to this clone: No antigen is known for it.

V shed 4 bases and J shed 6 bases, with 13 bases lying between them. The CDR3 loop spans 14 amino acids. The germline gives CDR1 SGHDN, CDR2 FVKESK. General study points: V- and J-gene trimming of TCR beta was linked (in a later analysis) to a missense DCLRE1C variant. Researchers reported in a later analysis that common viral pathogens appeared linked to several top clusters.

In the PCR, 60 Vbeta and 13 Jbeta primers were used. The data were produced by immunoSEQ multiplex PCR, yet TCRdb's version contains in-frame clones alone and is incomplete. The sample contains more than 90,000 clones, over 65% of which appear only once. When sampled, the donors appeared nominally healthy, though they likely had unrecorded immune exposures. The sequence was obtained from a woman in her forties or fifties in good health and CMV-seropositive. Sequencing used PBMCs. The chain combines TRBV14 with TRBJ2-1, with D possibly TRBD2 on 6 matching bases. CDR3 residues: CASSRFRGTNEQFF. CDR3 in DNA: TGTGCCAGCAGCCGATTTCGGGGGACCAATGAGCAGTTCTTC.